The 14 T cell receptor beta chains given below trace back to one sample, sequenced in a study of blood T cell repertoires in COVID-19. Method: immunoSEQ multiplex PCR; TCRdb's copy keeps in-frame clones and lacks some. Found here are roughly 160,000 clones, approximately 81% of them singletons; the top ten hold 13% to 15%. Material for sequencing was peripheral blood. The receptors originated from a man aged 18 to 29 with active or convalescent COVID-19.

The chain is built from TRBV6-5 and TRBJ1-1; 7 positions agree with TRBD1. V shed 2 bases, J shed 7 bases, and the junction held 4 bases outside the gene matches. This CDR3 comprises 13 residues. CDR1 MNHEY and CDR2 SVGAGI come from the germline V gene. The DNA for the CDR3 is TGTGCCAGCAGTTACAGGCAGGGGGGTGAAGCTTTCTTT. Translation gives CASSYRQGGEAFF.

V is TRBV27 and J is TRBJ2-7, with TRBD1 as a possible D gene (6 bases). V lost 8 bases and J 3 bases, leaving 17 bases between the germline ends. CDR1 MNHEY and CDR2 SMNVEV come from the germline V gene (reference sequence). The CDR3 runs to 14 residues. For the CDR3, the DNA is TGTGCCAGCGGATATTTAGGACAGAGCTACGAGCAGTACTTC. Translated: CASGYLGQSYEQYF.

The chain carries TRBV4-2 and TRBJ1-1; perhaps TRBD1 as D (5 bases). The germline CDR1 and CDR2 sequences are LGHNA and YNFKEQ. There are 15 residues in the CDR3. Trimming removed 0 bases from V and 3 bases from J, with 11 bases in between. CDR3 protein: CASSQDPGGDTEAFF. The DNA for the CDR3 is TGTGCCAGCAGCCAAGATCCGGGGGGTGACACTGAAGCTTTCTTT.

This chain uses TRBV5-1 with TRBJ2-2; perhaps TRBD2 as D (6 bases). V was shortened by 5 bases and J by 2 bases, with 19 bases between the two germline ends. Germline CDR1 and CDR2: SGHRS and YFSETQ. The CDR3 consists of 17 residues. This CDR3 reads CASRRDSSSGNTGELFF. DNA of the CDR3: TGCGCCAGCAGACGGGACTCATCTTCGGGCAACACCGGGGAGCTGTTTTTT.

This chain links TRBV12-3 or TRBV12-4 with TRBJ1-1, with unresolved D. Trimming pared 4 bases from V and 6 bases from J, leaving 12 bases between. The CDR3 consists of 13 residues. This CDR3 reads CASSYGDRAEAFF. CDR3 nucleotide sequence: TGTGCCAGCAGTTACGGAGATAGAGCTGAAGCTTTCTTT.

The chain combines TRBV5-4 with TRBJ2-1; TRBD1 agrees at 8 bases. V dropped 2 bases and J dropped 3; count of bases not matched to a gene: 1. CDR1 is SGHNT and CDR2 is YYREEE in the germline V gene (reference sequence). The CDR3 extends over 14 amino acids. This chain's CDR3 is CASSLGQGYNEQFF. CDR3 nucleotide sequence: TGTGCCAGCAGCTTAGGACAGGGCTACAATGAGCAGTTCTTC.

The V call is TRBV6-5, the J call TRBJ1-1; 9 positions match TRBD1. Germline CDR1 and CDR2: MNHEY and SVGAGI. Trimming took 1 base from V and 0 from J; bases not matched to a gene: 3. This CDR3 is 16 amino acids long. The CDR3 nucleotides are TGTGCCAGCAGTTACTGGAACAGGGGGCTGAACACTGAAGCTTTCTTT. Its translation: CASSYWNRGLNTEAFF.

This clone was seen a handful of times. V is TRBV5-1 and J is TRBJ2-1; TRBD1 aligns across 7 bases. CDR3 length equals 15 residues. V shed 0 bases and J 3 bases; nucleotides not matched to a gene: 3. Germline V gene sequence: CDR1 SGHRS, CDR2 YFSETQ. The CDR3 region is CASSLEGQVYNEQFF. CDR3 sequence (DNA): TGCGCCAGCAGCTTGGAAGGACAGGTCTACAATGAGCAGTTCTTC.

The DNA of the CDR3 is TGCGCCAGCAGCGCCAGTACAGGGGGCCAAGAGACCCAGTACTTC. This gives the protein CASSASTGGQETQYF. This rearrangement joins TRBV5-1 to TRBJ2-5; 8 bases line up with TRBD1. Trimming took 4 bases from V and 1 from J; bases not matched to a gene: 6. Per the germline V gene, CDR1 is SGHRS and CDR2 is YFSETQ. The CDR3 has 15 amino acids.

This clone was observed once. This rearrangement joins TRBV5-1 to TRBJ1-2; D gene ambiguous. Trimming removed 4 bases from V and 4 bases from J, with 20 bases in between. This CDR3 comprises 16 residues. Germline V gene sequence: CDR1 SGHRS, CDR2 YFSETQ. CDR3 sequence: CASSAISRSTIYGYTF. CDR3 nucleotides: TGCGCCAGCAGCGCGATAAGCAGAAGTACTATCTATGGCTACACCTTC.

This chain connects TRBV6-1 to TRBJ1-1; 9 nucleotides line up with TRBD1. The germline CDR1 and CDR2 sequences are MNHNS and SASEGT. This CDR3 region has 17 residues. The V and J ends lost 4 bases and 1 base, in that order; junction bases with no gene match: 10. CDR3 region: CASSASGTGNPNTEAFF. The DNA for the CDR3 is TGTGCCAGCAGTGCCTCCGGGACAGGGAACCCGAACACTGAAGCTTTCTTT.

The J gene is TRBJ2-5, the V gene TRBV18; maybe TRBD2 (7 bases). CDR1 and CDR2 from the germline V gene are KGHSH and LQKENI. The CDR3 is 15 amino acids. V gave up 3 bases and J gave up 5 bases, with 16 bases separating them. CDR3 DNA sequence: TGTGCCAGCTCACCCTCCGGGGGGCTGGGGGAGACCCAGTACTTC. It codes for CASSPSGGLGETQYF.

Only one count was recorded for this clone. In DNA, the CDR3 is TGCAGCGTTGACCGAGAAAACACTGAAGCTTTCTTT. It translates to CSVDRENTEAFF. The V gene is TRBV29-1, the J gene TRBJ1-1; D is ambiguous. V lost 3 bases and J 2 bases, leaving 7 bases between the germline ends. This CDR3 spans 12 amino acids. Germline lookup yields CDR1 SQVTM and CDR2 ANQGSEA.

The V gene is TRBV19, the J gene TRBJ2-3, with TRBD2 identical over 8 bases. The J segment lost 6 bases and the V segment lost 4 bases, leaving 12 bases of the junction unmatched. Germline V gene data show CDR1 as LNHDA and CDR2 as SQIVND (reference sequence). This CDR3 spans 16 amino acids. In nucleotides, the CDR3 is TGTGCCAGTAGTAGATCCGGGGGGGCCCCTCGGGATACGCAGTATTTT. Its protein product is CASSRSGGAPRDTQYF.